This T cell receptor beta chain is drawn from a study of OX40 agonist ivuxolimab in advanced cancers. Assay used: immunoSEQ multiplex PCR; TCRdb lists only in-frame clones, some missing. The repertoire holds roughly 82,000 clones, 83% seen once, with more than 0.75% in the top ten. The CDR3 consists of 15 residues. Germline lookup yields CDR1 SGHRS and CDR2 YFSETQ. Trimming pared 0 bases from V and 0 bases from J, leaving 9 bases between. The source of this sequence is an adult with an advanced solid tumor such as melanoma, head and neck, liver or kidney cancer. This specimen consisted of CD4+ or CD8+ T cells sorted from blood, obtained in a trial of the OX40 agonist ivuxolimab. This chain joins TRBV5-1 and TRBJ1-2; tentatively, D is TRBD1 (6 bases). CDR3 bases: TGCGCCAGCAGCTTGGGACAGGCAGCTAACTATGGCTACACCTTC. The encoded protein is CASSLGQAANYGYTF.